The clone carrying this T cell receptor (beta chain) has just a few counts. What it binds is not known. Making TCR cDNA involved 5'RACE template switching, which added UMIs and a universal primer site. TCRdb reprocessed the 5' RACE reads with MiXCR, giving one entry per CDR3 protein. Among 100,000 to 150,000 distinct CDR3 sequences listed, about 8.8% were seen once. This specimen belongs to a study of T cells after yellow fever vaccination. Study context: Preparing low-cell-number fractions relied on SMART-Seq v4 Ultra Low Input. Points from the study as a whole: Post-booster reappearance was seen for most primary-vaccination clones (around 96% CD4, 80% to 90% CD8). The secondary response showed a weaker magnitude and a faster peak, day 5 versus 15.

The CDR3 is 15 residues long. The germline V gene encodes CDR1 SGDLS and CDR2 YYNGEE. V lost 3 bases to trimming and J lost 2 bases; unmatched junction nucleotides: 5. V is TRBV9 and J is TRBJ2-3, with TRBD1 identical over 8 bases. The source was CD8+ T cells sorted from PBMCs, collected on the day of the yellow fever booster vaccination. This sequence originates from a man aged 18-30 years who received the YFV17D yellow fever vaccine. In DNA, the CDR3 is TGTGCCAGCAGCGGCCGACAGGGGACCACAGATACGCAGTATTTT. As protein: CASSGRQGTTDTQYF.